One sample yielded the 16 T cell receptor beta chains listed below, sequenced in a study of shared clonotypes between healthy human individuals. Clones were read by immunoSEQ multiplex PCR, and TCRdb kept only the in-frame ones, dropping some. The table shows 2 million to 3 million clones, with under 95% occurring only once. Material for sequencing was naive CD4+ T cells from PBMCs. Subset defined: CD45RA+ positively selected. The receptors were gathered from a man aged 18 to 35 in good health. Some clones in this sample may be carry-over from other donors' samples.

This chain connects TRBV20-1 to TRBJ1-4, with D uncertain. Germline CDR1 is DFQATT and CDR2 is SNEGSKA (reference sequence). The V end lost 3 bases, the J end lost 7 bases, and 6 bases lay between the germline ends. The CDR3 is 11 residues long. DNA for the CDR3: TGCAGTGCTAGCGTGGCTGAAAAACTGTTTTTT. It translates to CSASVAEKLFF.

The chain employs TRBV29-1 and TRBJ1-1; D is uncertain. V shed 5 bases and J shed 2 bases, with 12 bases lying between them. Germline V gene sequence: CDR1 SQVTM, CDR2 ANQGSEA. CDR3 length equals 13 residues. The CDR3 is CSVHAAVNTEAFF. The DNA for the CDR3 is TGCAGCGTTCATGCAGCGGTAAACACTGAAGCTTTCTTT. Based on the CDR3 plus reference TRBV29-1 and TRBJ1-1, the full variable domain is SAVISQKPSRDICQRGTSLTIQCQVDSQVTMMFWYRQQPGQSLTLIATANQGSEATYESGFVIDKFPISRPNLTFSTLTVSNMSPEDSSIYLCSVHAAVNTEAFFGQGTRLTVV.

CDR3 sequence: CASRLRLAGVIEQFF. CDR3 sequence (DNA): TGTGCCAGCAGACTCCGACTAGCGGGAGTGATTGAGCAGTTCTTC. The chain employs TRBV27 and TRBJ2-1; 12 bases line up with TRBD2. The CDR3 is 15 residues long. V gave up 6 bases and J gave up 9 bases; unmatched junction bases: 9. Germline values: CDR1 MNHEY, CDR2 SMNVEV (reference sequence).

The rearrangement uses TRBV15 and TRBJ2-7; tentatively, D is TRBD1 (5 bases). Germline CDR1 reads LNHNV; CDR2 reads YYDKDF (reference sequence). V was shortened by 3 bases and J by 5 bases, with 23 bases between the two germline ends. CDR3 size: 17 residues. The CDR3 sequence: CATSSLITGGHRHEQYF. In DNA, the CDR3 is TGTGCCACCAGCAGCCTAATAACCGGTGGACACAGACACGAGCAGTACTTC.

This chain links TRBV5-1 with TRBJ2-2; 14 bases line up with TRBD2. This CDR3 has 17 amino acids. V lost 4 bases and J lost 4; bases outside the gene matches: 6. CDR1 and CDR2 (germline): SGHRS, YFSETQ. The CDR3 here is CASSPPGLAGVTGELFF. As DNA, the CDR3 is TGCGCCAGCAGCCCCCCGGGACTAGCGGGAGTCACCGGGGAGCTGTTTTTT.

The chain employs TRBV5-1 and TRBJ2-5; D not resolved. Per germline, CDR1 SGHRS and CDR2 YFSETQ. The V end lost 0 bases, the J end lost 3 bases, and 12 bases lay between the germline ends. The CDR3 length is 15 residues. This chain's CDR3 is CASSLAPRREETQYF. The DNA of the CDR3 is TGCGCCAGCAGCTTGGCCCCCCGGCGCGAAGAGACCCAGTACTTC.

For this clone: The sample has other DNA sequences that encode this CDR3 too. The chain recombines TRBV7-3 with TRBJ2-1; D uncertain. The CDR3 runs 13 residues. Per the germline V gene, CDR1 is SGHTA and CDR2 is FQGTGA. V was shortened by 5 bases and J by 1 base, with 6 bases between the two germline ends. Here the CDR3 DNA reads TGTGCCAGCAGCCCCGGATCCTACAATGAGCAGTTCTTC. The encoded protein is CASSPGSYNEQFF. Looking up the rest from reference TRBV7-3 and TRBJ2-1 gives the full variable domain: GAGVSQTPSNKVTEKGKYVELRCDPISGHTALYWYRQSLGQGPEFLIYFQGTGAADDSGLPNDRFFAVRPEGSVSTLKIQRTERGDSAVYLCASSPGSYNEQFFGPGTRLTVL.

CDR3 in DNA: TGCGCCAGCAGCCAAGGGGAGAAATTCTACGAGCAGTACTTC. The encoded protein is CASSQGEKFYEQYF. The chain joins TRBV4-1 to TRBJ2-7; D perhaps matches TRBD2 (5 bases). Germline lookup yields CDR1 MGHRA and CDR2 YSYEKL. V was pared by 1 base and J by 3 bases, with 10 bases between. CDR3 size: 14 residues.

V is TRBV5-4 and J is TRBJ2-5, with D possibly being TRBD2 (5 bases). Germline assignment: CDR1 SGHNT and CDR2 YYREEE (reference sequence). The CDR3 sequence is 14 residues long. Trimming left V 0 bases short and J 0 bases short, with 6 bases between. DNA for the CDR3: TGTGCCAGCAGCTTGGCGGGGTACCAAGAGACCCAGTACTTC. It is translated as CASSLAGYQETQYF.

The chain has TRBV7-2 and TRBJ2-7; TRBD2 matches at 10 bases. The V gene end was trimmed by 5 bases and the J gene end by 2 bases; junction bases not matched to a gene: 3. Germline values: CDR1 SGHTA, CDR2 FQGNSA. The CDR3 covers 14 residues. For the CDR3, the DNA is TGTGCCAGCAGCACTAGCGGGACTGCCTACGAGCAGTACTTC. As protein: CASSTSGTAYEQYF.

CDR3 region: CASSGDPSTEQFF. The CDR3 DNA reads TGTGCCAGCTCAGGGGACCCTAGCACTGAGCAGTTCTTC. The chain uses TRBV18 and TRBJ2-1; D may be TRBD1 or TRBD2 (5 bases each). The CDR3 is 13 residues long. Germline CDR1 and CDR2: KGHSH and LQKENI. Trimming shortened V by 5 bases and J by 9 bases, and 14 bases separated the two germline ends.

The rearrangement uses TRBV27 and TRBJ2-3, with D perhaps matching TRBD1 (6 bases). CDR1 is MNHEY and CDR2 is SMNVEV in the germline V gene (reference sequence). Trimming pared 5 bases from V and 1 base from J, leaving 19 bases between. The CDR3 covers 17 residues. CDR3 region: CASSRWGSGVGTDTQYF. CDR3 coding DNA: TGTGCCAGCAGTCGTTGGGGGTCAGGGGTCGGCACAGATACGCAGTATTTT.

For the CDR3, the DNA is TGTGCCAGCAGCGGCCGACTGTACAATGAGCAGTTCTTC. Amino acids: CASSGRLYNEQFF. This rearrangement joins TRBV7-9 to TRBJ2-1; D gene uncertain. CDR1 SEHNR and CDR2 FQNEAQ come from the germline V gene (reference sequence). The CDR3 runs 13 residues. Trimming took off 5 bases at V and 4 bases at J, with 9 bases between the two ends.

CDR3 nucleotides: TGTGCCAGCAGCTTAGTAGCGGGATTACGCACAGATACGCAGTATTTT. Amino acid sequence: CASSLVAGLRTDTQYF. V is TRBV7-9 and J is TRBJ2-3; 8 bases match TRBD2. The junction had 4 bases not matched to a gene; V was cut back by 1 base and J by 1 base. The CDR3 contains 16 residues. The germline V gene encodes CDR1 SEHNR and CDR2 FQNEAQ (reference sequence).

The V and J genes are TRBV5-1 and TRBJ2-6; 9 bases line up with TRBD1. This CDR3 contains 17 residues. The V gene's germline CDR1 is SGHRS and CDR2 YFSETQ. Trimming cost V 5 bases and J 0 bases; bases outside gene matches: 6. Here the CDR3 DNA reads TGCGCCAGCAGTCGGACAGGGGATCTCTCTGGGGCCAACGTCCTGACTTTC. Amino acid sequence: CASSRTGDLSGANVLTF. Full variable domain (remainder filled in from reference TRBV5-1 and TRBJ2-6): KAGVTQTPRYLIKTRGQQVTLSCSPISGHRSVSWYQQTPGQGLQFLFEYFSETQRNKGNFPGRFSGRQFSNSRSEMNVSTLELGDSALYLCASSRTGDLSGANVLTFGAGSRLTVL.

This chain uses TRBV2 with TRBJ1-1; possibly TRBD1 for D (5 bases). Germline V gene data show CDR1 as SNHLY and CDR2 as FYNNEI. CDR3 length: 10 amino acids. V was shortened by 6 bases and J by 11 bases, with 10 bases between the two germline ends. CDR3 sequence reads: CASRGLLAFF. CDR3 sequence (DNA): TGTGCCAGCAGGGGACTTTTGGCTTTCTTT.